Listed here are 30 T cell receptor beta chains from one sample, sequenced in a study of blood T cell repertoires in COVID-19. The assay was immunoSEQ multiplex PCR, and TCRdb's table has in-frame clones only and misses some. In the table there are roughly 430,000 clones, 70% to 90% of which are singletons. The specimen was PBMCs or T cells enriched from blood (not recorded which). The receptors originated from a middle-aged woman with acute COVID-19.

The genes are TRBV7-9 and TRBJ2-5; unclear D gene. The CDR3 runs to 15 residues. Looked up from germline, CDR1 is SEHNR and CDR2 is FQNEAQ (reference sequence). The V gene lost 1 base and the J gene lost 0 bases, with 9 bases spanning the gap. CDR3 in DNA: TGTGCCAGCAGCTTAGTGACACAACACCAAGAGACCCAGTACTTC. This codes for CASSLVTQHQETQYF.

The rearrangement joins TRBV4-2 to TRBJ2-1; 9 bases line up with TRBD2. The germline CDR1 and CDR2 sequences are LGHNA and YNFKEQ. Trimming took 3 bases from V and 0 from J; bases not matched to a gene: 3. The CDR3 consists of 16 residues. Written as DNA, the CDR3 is TGTGCCAGCAGCCAGACAGCGGGGGGCTCCTACAATGAGCAGTTCTTC. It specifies CASSQTAGGSYNEQFF.

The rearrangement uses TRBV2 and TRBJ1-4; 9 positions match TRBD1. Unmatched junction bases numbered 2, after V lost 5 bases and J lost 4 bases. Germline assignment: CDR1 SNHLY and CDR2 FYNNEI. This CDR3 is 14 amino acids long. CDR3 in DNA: TGTGCCAGCAGTTTGGACAGGGGTAATGAAAAACTGTTTTTT. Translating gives CASSLDRGNEKLFF.

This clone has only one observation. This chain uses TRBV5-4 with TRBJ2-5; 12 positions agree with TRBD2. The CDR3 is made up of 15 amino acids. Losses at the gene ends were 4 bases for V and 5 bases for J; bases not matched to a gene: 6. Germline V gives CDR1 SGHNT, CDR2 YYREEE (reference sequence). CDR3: CASSRTSGVGETQYF. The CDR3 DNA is TGTGCCAGCAGCCGGACTAGCGGGGTGGGGGAGACCCAGTACTTC. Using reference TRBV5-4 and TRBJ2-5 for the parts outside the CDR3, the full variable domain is ETGVTQSPTHLIKTRGQQVTLRCSSQSGHNTVSWYQQALGQGPQFIFQYYREEENGRGNFPPRFSGLQFPNYSSELNVNALELDDSALYLCASSRTSGVGETQYFGPGTRLLVL.

CDR3 nucleotide sequence: TGTGCCAGCAGTAAAACAGGGGGCGAGGCTTTCTTT. Protein product: CASSKTGGEAFF. The chain carries TRBV2 and TRBJ1-1; TRBD1 agrees at 9 bases. In germline, CDR1 is SNHLY, CDR2 FYNNEI. V gave up 5 bases and J gave up 11 bases; unmatched junction bases: 6. The CDR3 sequence is 12 residues long.

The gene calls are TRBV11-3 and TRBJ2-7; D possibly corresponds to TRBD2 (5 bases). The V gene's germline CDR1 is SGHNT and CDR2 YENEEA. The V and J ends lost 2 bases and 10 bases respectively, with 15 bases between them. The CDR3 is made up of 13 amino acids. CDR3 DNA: TGTGCCAGCAGCTTATTCGGGGAGTCGCTCCAGTACTTC. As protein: CASSLFGESLQYF. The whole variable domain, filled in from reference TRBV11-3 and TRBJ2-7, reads EAGVVQSPRYKIIEKKQPVAFWCNPISGHNTLYWYLQNLGQGPELLIRYENEEAVDDSQLPKDRFSAERLKGVDSTLKIQPAELGDSAVYLCASSLFGESLQYFGPGTRLTVT.

CDR3 region: CASTHSNYGYTF. The CDR3 nucleotides read TGTGCCAGCACCCACTCTAACTATGGCTACACCTTC. The chain is built from TRBV12-3 or TRBV12-4 and TRBJ1-2; D gene ambiguous. This CDR3 contains 12 residues. With 7 bases removed from V and 0 bases from J, the gap between germline ends came to 6 bases.

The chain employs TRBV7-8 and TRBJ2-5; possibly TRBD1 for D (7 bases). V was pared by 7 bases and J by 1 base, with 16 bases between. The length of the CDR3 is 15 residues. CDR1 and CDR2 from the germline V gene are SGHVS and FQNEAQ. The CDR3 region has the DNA TGTGCCAGCATGAAGGAGGGGGCACCCCAAGAGACCCAGTACTTC. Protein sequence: CASMKEGAPQETQYF.

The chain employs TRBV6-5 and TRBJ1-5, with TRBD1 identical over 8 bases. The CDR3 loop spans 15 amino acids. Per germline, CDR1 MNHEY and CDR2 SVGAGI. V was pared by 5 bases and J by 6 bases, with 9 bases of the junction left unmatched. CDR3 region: CASSQTGAYSQPQHF. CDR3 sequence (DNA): TGTGCCAGCAGTCAGACAGGGGCCTACAGTCAGCCCCAGCATTTT.

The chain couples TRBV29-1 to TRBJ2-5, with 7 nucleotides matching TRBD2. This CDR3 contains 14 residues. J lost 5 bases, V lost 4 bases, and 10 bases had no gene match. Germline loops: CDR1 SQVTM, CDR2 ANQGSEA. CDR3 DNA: TGCAGCGTTGCTCGGTTGTGGGAGGGGGAGACCCAGTACTTC. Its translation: CSVARLWEGETQYF. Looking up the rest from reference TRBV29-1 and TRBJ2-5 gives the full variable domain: SAVISQKPSRDICQRGTSLTIQCQVDSQVTMMFWYRQQPGQSLTLIATANQGSEATYESGFVIDKFPISRPNLTFSTLTVSNMSPEDSSIYLCSVARLWEGETQYFGPGTRLLVL.

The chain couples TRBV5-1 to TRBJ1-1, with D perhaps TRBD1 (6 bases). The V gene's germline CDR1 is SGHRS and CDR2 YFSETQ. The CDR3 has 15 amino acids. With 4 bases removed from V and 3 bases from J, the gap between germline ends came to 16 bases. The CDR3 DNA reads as TGCGCCAGCAGCCCGCGGGGGGCGAGTTACACTGAAGCTTTCTTT. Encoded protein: CASSPRGASYTEAFF.

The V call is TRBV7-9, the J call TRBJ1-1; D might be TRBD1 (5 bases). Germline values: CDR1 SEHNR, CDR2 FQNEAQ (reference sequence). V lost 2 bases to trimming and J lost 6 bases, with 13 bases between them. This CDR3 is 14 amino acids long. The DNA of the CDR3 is TGTGCCAGCAGCTTATACCAGGGATCGGCTGAAGCTTTCTTT. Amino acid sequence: CASSLYQGSAEAFF.

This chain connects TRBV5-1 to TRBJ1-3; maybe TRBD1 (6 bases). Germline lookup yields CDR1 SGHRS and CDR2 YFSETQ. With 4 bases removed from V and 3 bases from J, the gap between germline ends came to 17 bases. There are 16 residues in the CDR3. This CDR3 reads CASSLPGGAGGNTIYF. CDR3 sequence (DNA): TGCGCCAGCAGCCTGCCGGGGGGCGCGGGTGGAAACACCATATATTTT.

CDR3 amino acids: CASIQRGGTNSPLHF. In nucleotides, the CDR3 is TGTGCCAGCATCCAAAGGGGTGGTACGAATTCACCCCTCCACTTT. J is TRBJ1-6 and V is TRBV21-1; the D call TRBD1 from the table was never checked on the DNA. TRBV21-1 is marked as a pseudogene. The CDR3 length is 15 residues.

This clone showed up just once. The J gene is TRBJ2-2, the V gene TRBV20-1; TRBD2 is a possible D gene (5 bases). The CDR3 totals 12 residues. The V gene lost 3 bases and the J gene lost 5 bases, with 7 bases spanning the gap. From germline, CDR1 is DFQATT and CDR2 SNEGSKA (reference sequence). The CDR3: CSASSGTGELFF. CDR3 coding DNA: TGCAGTGCTAGTTCGGGGACCGGGGAGCTGTTTTTT.

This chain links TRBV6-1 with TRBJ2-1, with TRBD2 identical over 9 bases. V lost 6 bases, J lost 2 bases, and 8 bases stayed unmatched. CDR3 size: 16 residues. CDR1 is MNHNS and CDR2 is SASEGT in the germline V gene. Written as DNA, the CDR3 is TGTGCCAGCAGAGAAAAGCGGGGGGCCACCTACAATGAGCAGTTCTTC. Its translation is CASREKRGATYNEQFF.

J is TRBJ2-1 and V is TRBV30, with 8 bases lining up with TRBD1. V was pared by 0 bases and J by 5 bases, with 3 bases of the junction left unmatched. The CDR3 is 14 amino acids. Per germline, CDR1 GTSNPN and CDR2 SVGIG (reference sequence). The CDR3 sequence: CAWSVQGGHNEQFF. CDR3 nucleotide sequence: TGTGCCTGGAGTGTACAGGGGGGTCACAATGAGCAGTTCTTC.

The CDR3 DNA follows: TGTGCCAGCAGCCAAATAAGCGGGGGGGCTTGGCAGTACTTC. Protein: CASSQISGGAWQYF. The chain carries TRBV3-1 (or the pseudogene TRBV3-2) and TRBJ2-7, with TRBD2 matching over 10 bases. Unmatched junction bases numbered 7, after V lost 2 bases and J lost 9 bases. The CDR3 has 14 residues. Germline values: CDR1 LGHDT, CDR2 YNNKEL (reference sequence).

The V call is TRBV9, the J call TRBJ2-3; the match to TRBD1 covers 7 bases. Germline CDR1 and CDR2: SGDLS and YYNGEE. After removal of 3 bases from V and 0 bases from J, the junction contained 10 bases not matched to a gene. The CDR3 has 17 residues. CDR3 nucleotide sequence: TGTGCCAGCAGCGGATACAGGGGCCCCCCTAGCACAGATACGCAGTATTTT. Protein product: CASSGYRGPPSTDTQYF.

CDR3 protein: CASSLERTGVTEAFF. DNA of the CDR3: TGCGCCAGCAGCTTGGAAAGGACAGGGGTAACTGAAGCTTTCTTT. The rearrangement links TRBV5-1 to TRBJ1-1; TRBD1 aligns across 9 bases. Germline loops: CDR1 SGHRS, CDR2 YFSETQ. This CDR3 contains 15 residues. V lost 0 bases, J lost 5 bases, and 5 bases stayed unmatched.

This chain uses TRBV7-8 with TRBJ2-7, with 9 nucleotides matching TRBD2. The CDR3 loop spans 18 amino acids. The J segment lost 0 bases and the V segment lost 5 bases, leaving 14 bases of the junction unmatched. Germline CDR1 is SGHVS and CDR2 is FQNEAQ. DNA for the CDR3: TGTGCCAGCAGCCCCCAGGGCCTGGCGGGGGGGTCCTCCTACGAGCAGTACTTC. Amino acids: CASSPQGLAGGSSYEQYF.

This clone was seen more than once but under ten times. For the CDR3, the DNA is TGCGCCAGCAGCCAAGATCGAAGGGGCAGGCAGCCCCAGCATTTT. This translates into CASSQDRRGRQPQHF. The rearrangement joins TRBV4-1 to TRBJ1-5; maybe TRBD1 (5 bases). This CDR3 has 15 amino acids. Germline V gene sequence: CDR1 MGHRA, CDR2 YSYEKL. Trimming removed 0 bases at V and 7 bases at J, with 13 bases between.

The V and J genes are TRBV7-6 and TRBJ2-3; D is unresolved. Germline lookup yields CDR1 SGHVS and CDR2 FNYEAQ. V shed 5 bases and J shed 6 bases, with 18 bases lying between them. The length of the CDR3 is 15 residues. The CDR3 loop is CASSPYSISRDTQYF. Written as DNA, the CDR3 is TGTGCCAGCAGCCCCTACTCCATATCGCGGGATACGCAGTATTTT.

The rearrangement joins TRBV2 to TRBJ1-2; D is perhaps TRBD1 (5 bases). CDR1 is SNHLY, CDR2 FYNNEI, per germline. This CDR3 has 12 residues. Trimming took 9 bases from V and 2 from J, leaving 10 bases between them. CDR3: CARGAPNYGYTF. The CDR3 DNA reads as TGTGCCAGAGGGGCCCCGAACTATGGCTACACCTTC.

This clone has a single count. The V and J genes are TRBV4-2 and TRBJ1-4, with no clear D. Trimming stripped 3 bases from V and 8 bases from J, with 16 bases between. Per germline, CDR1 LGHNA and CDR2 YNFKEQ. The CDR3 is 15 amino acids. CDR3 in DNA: TGTGCCAGCAGCCAGACCGGCACAGCGGGAGAAAAACTGTTTTTT. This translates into CASSQTGTAGEKLFF.

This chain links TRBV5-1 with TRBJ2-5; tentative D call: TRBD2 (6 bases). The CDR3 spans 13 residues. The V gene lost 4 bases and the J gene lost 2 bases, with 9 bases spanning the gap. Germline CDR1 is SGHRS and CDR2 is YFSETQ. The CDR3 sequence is CASSRGNQETQYF. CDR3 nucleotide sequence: TGCGCCAGCAGCCGGGGGAATCAAGAGACCCAGTACTTC.

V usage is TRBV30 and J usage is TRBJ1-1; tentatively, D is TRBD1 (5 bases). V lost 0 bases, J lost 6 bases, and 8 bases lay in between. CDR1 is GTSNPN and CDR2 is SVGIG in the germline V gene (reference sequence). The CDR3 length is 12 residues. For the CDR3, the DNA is TGTGCCTGGAGTGTAAGGGGCTCTGAAGCTTTCTTT. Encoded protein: CAWSVRGSEAFF.

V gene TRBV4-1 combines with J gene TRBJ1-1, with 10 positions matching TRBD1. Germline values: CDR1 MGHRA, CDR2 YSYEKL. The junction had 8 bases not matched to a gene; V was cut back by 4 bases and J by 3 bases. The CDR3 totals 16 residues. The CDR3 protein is CASSPGQGLAYTEAFF. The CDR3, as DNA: TGCGCCAGCAGCCCGGGACAGGGGCTGGCGTACACTGAAGCTTTCTTT.

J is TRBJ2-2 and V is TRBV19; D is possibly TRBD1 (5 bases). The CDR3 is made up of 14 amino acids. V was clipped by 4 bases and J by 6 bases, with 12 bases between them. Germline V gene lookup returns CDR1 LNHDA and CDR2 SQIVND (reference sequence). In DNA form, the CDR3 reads TGTGCCAGTAGTACACTCAGGGTTTCCGGGGAGCTGTTTTTT. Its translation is CASSTLRVSGELFF. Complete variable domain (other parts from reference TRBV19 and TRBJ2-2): DGGITQSPKYLFRKEGQNVTLSCEQNLNHDAMYWYRQDPGQGLRLIYYSQIVNDFQKGDIAEGYSVSREKKESFPLTVTSAQKNPTAFYLCASSTLRVSGELFFGEGSRLTVL.

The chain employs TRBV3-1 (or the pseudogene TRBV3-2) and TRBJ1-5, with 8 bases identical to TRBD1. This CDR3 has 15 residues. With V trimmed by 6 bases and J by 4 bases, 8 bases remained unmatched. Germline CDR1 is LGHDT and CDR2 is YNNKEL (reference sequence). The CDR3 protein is CASSYTGQANQPQHF. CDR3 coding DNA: TGTGCCAGCAGTTACACGGGACAGGCAAATCAGCCCCAGCATTTT.